This entry lists 27 T cell receptor beta chains sequenced from one sample in a study of T cell responses to AZD1222 COVID-19 vaccine. Sequencing used immunoSEQ multiplex PCR; TCRdb keeps in-frame clones, though not all of them. Of 90,000 to 150,000 clones listed, around 87% are singletons. The specimen comprised peripheral blood, sampled 28 days after the second AZD1222 dose. Source of these receptors: an adult who received the AZD1222 COVID-19 vaccine.

Concerning this clone itself: At one end, the junction sequence differs from germline, possibly due to a read error. This chain uses TRBV28 with TRBJ2-4; D is uncertain. CDR3 length: 11 residues. CDR1 MDHEN and CDR2 SYDVKM come from the germline V gene. CDR3 loop: CASSWGTHADF. CDR3 nucleotides: TGTGCCAGCAGTTGGGGTACACATGCAGACTTC.

The chain couples TRBV27 to TRBJ2-1, with a tentative D call TRBD2 (6 bases). The CDR3 length is 16 residues. The V end was cut by 7 bases, the J end by 3 bases, with 19 bases between. Germline CDR1 MNHEY, CDR2 SMNVEV (reference sequence). The CDR3 bases are TGTGCCAGCACCGTTGCCCGGGCGGGGTTCTACAATGAGCAGTTCTTC. Translation: CASTVARAGFYNEQFF.

The rearrangement links TRBV7-2 to TRBJ1-2; D possibly corresponds to TRBD1 (5 bases). With 0 bases removed from V and 0 bases from J, the gap between germline ends came to 11 bases. Germline loops: CDR1 SGHTA, CDR2 FQGNSA. The CDR3 sequence is 16 residues long. The CDR3 protein is CASSLAGTGPNYGYTF. CDR3 coding DNA: TGTGCCAGCAGCTTAGCGGGAACAGGACCTAACTATGGCTACACCTTC.

V usage is TRBV3-1 (or the pseudogene TRBV3-2) and J usage is TRBJ1-5; D is uncertain. Germline lookup yields CDR1 LGHDT and CDR2 YNNKEL (reference sequence). This CDR3 contains 13 residues. V was clipped by 5 bases and J by 2 bases, with 7 bases between them. For the CDR3, the DNA is TGTGCCAGCAGCTCCGACGGCAATCAGCCCCAGCATTTT. This codes for CASSSDGNQPQHF.

The CDR3 loop reads CASSPRGPGETNTEAFF. The CDR3 nucleotides read TGTGCCAGCAGTCCTAGGGGGCCAGGGGAGACGAACACTGAAGCTTTCTTT. The rearrangement uses TRBV2 and TRBJ1-1, with 7 bases fitting TRBD1. Losses at the gene ends were 5 bases for V and 1 base for J; bases not matched to a gene: 13. Germline CDR1 and CDR2: SNHLY and FYNNEI. The CDR3 loop spans 17 amino acids.

The chain combines TRBV29-1 with TRBJ2-3; 10 bases map to TRBD2. The CDR3 totals 14 residues. J lost 4 bases, V lost 6 bases, and 7 bases had no gene match. Germline V gene lookup returns CDR1 SQVTM and CDR2 ANQGSEA. The chain's CDR3 is CSVQLAGDSDTQYF. CDR3 in DNA: TGCAGCGTCCAGCTAGCGGGGGACTCAGATACGCAGTATTTT.

V is TRBV5-4 and J is TRBJ1-4; D gene uncertain. The CDR3 is 14 residues long. CDR1 and CDR2 from the germline V gene are SGHNT and YYREEE (reference sequence). V was shortened by 4 bases and J by 8 bases, with 15 bases between the two germline ends. CDR3 in DNA: TGTGCCAGCAGCCTGACGGGGAAAGGAGAAAAACTGTTTTTT. This sequence encodes CASSLTGKGEKLFF. Filled out from reference TRBV5-4 and TRBJ1-4, the complete variable domain reads ETGVTQSPTHLIKTRGQQVTLRCSSQSGHNTVSWYQQALGQGPQFIFQYYREEENGRGNFPPRFSGLQFPNYSSELNVNALELDDSALYLCASSLTGKGEKLFFGSGTQLSVL.

The rearrangement links TRBV7-9 to TRBJ2-1; tentative D call: TRBD2 (6 bases). Germline assignment: CDR1 SEHNR and CDR2 FQNEAQ (reference sequence). This CDR3 comprises 15 residues. Trimming pared 4 bases from V and 9 bases from J, leaving 19 bases between. The DNA for the CDR3 is TGTGCCAGCAGCTCCCGGGACTCCGAGTTTACTGAGCAGTTCTTC. Protein sequence: CASSSRDSEFTEQFF.

This clone was picked up one time. The genes are TRBV5-1 and TRBJ1-1; TRBD1 agrees at 8 bases. The CDR3 spans 14 residues. V lost 7 bases, J lost 1 base, and 6 bases stayed unmatched. Germline values: CDR1 SGHRS, CDR2 YFSETQ. The chain's CDR3 is CASLMGTGNTEAFF. DNA of the CDR3: TGCGCCAGCCTCATGGGGACAGGGAACACTGAAGCTTTCTTT. Supplemented by reference TRBV5-1 and TRBJ1-1, the full variable domain reads KAGVTQTPRYLIKTRGQQVTLSCSPISGHRSVSWYQQTPGQGLQFLFEYFSETQRNKGNFPGRFSGRQFSNSRSEMNVSTLELGDSALYLCASLMGTGNTEAFFGQGTRLTVV.

CDR3 bases: TGTGCCAGCAGTGATGGTAGCAATCAGCCCCAGCATTTT. As protein: CASSDGSNQPQHF. This rearrangement joins TRBV12-3 or TRBV12-4 to TRBJ1-5; D unclear. Trimming left V 5 bases short and J 0 bases short, with 5 bases between. The CDR3 is 13 amino acids.

This rearrangement joins TRBV6-5 to TRBJ1-2; TRBD1 agrees at 8 bases. CDR3 size: 13 residues. V was clipped by 2 bases and J by 7 bases; unmatched bases: 3. Per germline, CDR1 MNHEY and CDR2 SVGAGI. DNA for the CDR3: TGTGCCAGCAGTTACGACGGGACAGGTGGCTACACCTTC. It codes for CASSYDGTGGYTF.

The rearrangement links TRBV7-9 to TRBJ2-7; TRBD1 is a possible D gene (6 bases). V was cut by 1 base and J by 3 bases, with 13 bases left in between. The CDR3 has 15 residues. Germline CDR1 is SEHNR and CDR2 is FQNEAQ (reference sequence). The CDR3 spells CASSLVSGRGYEQYF. The CDR3 DNA follows: TGTGCCAGCAGCTTAGTTTCGGGCAGGGGCTACGAGCAGTACTTC.

V is TRBV6-2 or TRBV6-3 and J is TRBJ2-3; 14 bases line up with TRBD2. The germline CDR1 and CDR2 sequences are MNHEY and SVGEGT. CDR3 length equals 18 residues. The trim removed 5 bases at V and 4 bases at J, leaving 11 bases unmatched. In DNA form, the CDR3 reads TGTGCCAGCAGTCCCCATCCCGGACTAGCGGGGGGATCAGATACGCAGTATTTT. This encodes CASSPHPGLAGGSDTQYF.

The rearrangement links TRBV5-6 to TRBJ1-2; no definite D call. Looked up from germline, CDR1 is SGHDT and CDR2 is YYEEEE. The CDR3 is 11 amino acids. V was trimmed by 1 base and J by 8 bases, leaving 6 bases between them. CDR3 sequence reads: CASSLKGGYTF. The CDR3 nucleotides are TGTGCCAGCAGCTTGAAAGGCGGCTACACCTTC.

The chain is built from TRBV13 and TRBJ1-1; D gene uncertain. There are 13 residues in the CDR3. Trimming stripped 5 bases from V and 3 bases from J, with 10 bases between. Per the germline V gene, CDR1 is PRHDT and CDR2 is FYEKMQ (reference sequence). The CDR3 nucleotides are TGTGCCAGCAGCCCCTCTTCCTACACTGAAGCTTTCTTT. This codes for CASSPSSYTEAFF.

V and J are TRBV7-8 and TRBJ1-2, with D possibly being TRBD1 (5 bases). Germline CDR1 reads SGHVS; CDR2 reads FQNEAQ. Trimming pared 0 bases from V and 3 bases from J, leaving 14 bases between. The CDR3 is 16 amino acids. For the CDR3, the DNA is TGTGCCAGCAGCTTAGCGAGGGCGGGAGGGGACTATGGCTACACCTTC. Residues: CASSLARAGGDYGYTF.

CDR3 bases: TGTGCCAGCAGCTCCCCCCCATTGCAGACGCCGTTCTTC. It encodes CASSSPPLQTPFF. The rearrangement joins TRBV7-2 to TRBJ2-1, with D unresolved. The V end was cut by 4 bases, the J end by 15 bases, with 19 bases between. CDR3 size: 13 residues. Germline CDR1 and CDR2: SGHTA and FQGNSA.

This chain uses TRBV6-6 with TRBJ1-5; no definite D call. V dropped 8 bases and J dropped 0 bases, with 8 bases sitting between them. The CDR3 sequence is 13 residues long. CDR1 is MNHNY and CDR2 is SVGAGI in the germline V gene (reference sequence). The CDR3 sequence: CASQTRSNQPQHF. The DNA for the CDR3 is TGTGCCAGCCAGACGCGTAGCAATCAGCCCCAGCATTTT.

The chain is built from TRBV4-1 and TRBJ1-2, with a possible D match to TRBD1 (5 bases). This CDR3 has 16 amino acids. V gave up 0 bases and J gave up 4 bases, with 15 bases separating them. Germline lookup yields CDR1 MGHRA and CDR2 YSYEKL. CDR3 DNA: TGCGCCAGCAGCCAAGATTCGGGGGGAAGACCCTATGGCTACACCTTC. Amino acid sequence: CASSQDSGGRPYGYTF.

This clone was seen only once. The chain is built from TRBV6-2 or TRBV6-3 and TRBJ1-5; D uncertain. Between the trimmed V and J ends, which lost 2 bases and 1 base, there was a span of 6 bases. Germline V gene sequence: CDR1 MNHEY, CDR2 SVGEGT. This CDR3 is built from 14 residues. CDR3 bases: TGTGCCAGCAGTTACACGGGGAGCAATCAGCCCCAGCATTTT. It codes for CASSYTGSNQPQHF.

The chain joins TRBV10-1 to TRBJ1-1, with 8 bases matching TRBD1. Germline V CDR1 and CDR2: WNHNN, SYGVQD (reference sequence). The junction had 7 bases not matched to a gene; V was cut back by 4 bases and J by 3 bases. The CDR3 length is 15 residues. The DNA for the CDR3 is TGCGCCAGCAGTGGGGACAGGAATGTTGACACTGAAGCTTTCTTT. It specifies CASSGDRNVDTEAFF.

The rearrangement uses TRBV30 and TRBJ1-3, with 9 nucleotides matching TRBD1. There are 13 residues in the CDR3. Germline-derived CDR1 and CDR2 are GTSNPN and SVGIG (reference sequence). With 8 bases clipped from V and 5 bases from J, the junction kept 7 bases outside the gene matches. DNA for the CDR3: TGTGCCCAGAGACAGGGGGGGAGAAACACCATATATTTT. This sequence encodes CAQRQGGRNTIYF.

The gene calls are TRBV7-6 and TRBJ1-5, with D maybe TRBD1 (6 bases). Germline CDR1 is SGHVS and CDR2 is FNYEAQ. The CDR3 sequence is 15 residues long. Trimming removed 1 base from V and 5 bases from J, with 12 bases in between. CDR3 DNA sequence: TGTGCCAGCAGCTTAGGGGCAGGGGTGGATCAGCCCCAGCATTTT. Translation: CASSLGAGVDQPQHF.

The chain combines TRBV5-1 with TRBJ2-7; D gene unclear. This CDR3 comprises 14 residues. Germline V gives CDR1 SGHRS, CDR2 YFSETQ. Trimming took 0 bases from V and 4 from J, leaving 11 bases between them. The CDR3 sequence is CASSLVGLLYEQYF. The DNA of the CDR3 is TGCGCCAGCAGCTTGGTAGGTTTGCTGTACGAGCAGTACTTC.

V is TRBV9 and J is TRBJ2-1; 9 bases fit TRBD2. V dropped 0 bases and J dropped 4; count of bases not matched to a gene: 8. The CDR3 is 17 amino acids. Germline lookup yields CDR1 SGDLS and CDR2 YYNGEE. CDR3 sequence reads: CASSVVEAGGHYNEQFF. DNA of the CDR3: TGTGCCAGCAGCGTAGTGGAAGCGGGGGGACATTACAATGAGCAGTTCTTC. The complete variable domain, with remaining parts taken from reference TRBV9 and TRBJ2-1, reads DSGVTQTPKHLITATGQRVTLRCSPRSGDLSVYWYQQSLDQGLQFLIQYYNGEERAKGNILERFSAQQFPDLHSELNLSSLELGDSALYFCASSVVEAGGHYNEQFFGPGTRLTVL.

This chain joins TRBV5-4 and TRBJ1-2; D remains unclear. Germline V gene data show CDR1 as SGHNT and CDR2 as YYREEE (reference sequence). The CDR3 length is 14 residues. V was trimmed by 4 bases and J by 6 bases, leaving 16 bases between them. CDR3 sequence (DNA): TGTGCCAGCAGCCGAGGGAGTATAAGGCATGGCTACACCTTC. Amino acids: CASSRGSIRHGYTF.

This CDR3 is CASSLAGLPGNTIYF. The CDR3 DNA is TGTGCCAGCAGCTTAGCGGGACTCCCCGGAAACACCATATATTTT. The V gene is TRBV7-2, the J gene TRBJ1-3; D might be TRBD1 (5 bases). CDR1 is SGHTA, CDR2 FQGNSA, per germline. The ends were cut back, 0 bases at V and 4 bases at J, with 10 bases in the middle. CDR3 length: 15 residues.